The rows below give T cell receptor beta chains drawn from one sample of a study of blood T cells in healthy people across ages. TCRdb itself ran the 5' RACE reads through MiXCR, one entry per CDR3 protein. The sample comprises roughly 1 million distinct CDR3 sequences, about 25% of which are singletons, and around 0.75% rests with the top ten. These data are also associated with another study on T cells of mothers and their children.

What was sequenced was blood. The receptors come from a girl aged 2-10 years in good health. The CDR3 runs from the conserved cysteine through the conserved F or W. D genes are given only for firm matches. Clone size is not always given. Where it is, it says once, few, many or a class for expanded clones.

.	.	TRBV29-1	TRBJ2-3	CSVEDATPSTDTQYF	TGCAGCGTTGAAGATGCGACTCCTAGCACAGATACGCAGTATTTT
.	TRBD1	TRBV2	TRBJ1-4	CASSGTGGGKLFF	TGTGCCAGCAGTGGGACAGGGGGCGGAAAACTGTTTTTT
few	TRBD1	TRBV4-1	TRBJ2-3	CASSSGQVPDTQYF	TGCGCCAGCAGCTCCGGACAGGTGCCAGATACGCAGTATTTT
.	.	TRBV20-1	TRBJ1-1	CSARTDMNTEAFF	TGCAGTGCTAGGACAGATATGAACACTGAAGCTTTCTTT
few	.	TRBV7-7	TRBJ1-3	CASSLRRARPTFGNTIYF	TGTGCTAGCAGCTTAAGGAGGGCGCGCCCCACCTTTGGAAACACCATATATTTT
.	TRBD2	TRBV7-2	TRBJ2-3	CASSYQRGVPTDTQYF	TGTGCCAGCAGCTATCAGCGGGGGGTACCCACAGATACGCAGTATTTT
few	.	TRBV4-2	TRBJ2-7	CASSQGGGGSYEQYF	TGTGCCAGCAGCCAGGGGGGCGGGGGTTCCTACGAGCAGTACTTC
.	.	TRBV7-2	TRBJ2-3	CASSSRRLESVGTDTQYF	TGTGCCAGCAGCTCACGACGACTAGAGTCGGTTGGCACAGATACGCAGTATTTT
.	TRBD2	TRBV29-1	TRBJ2-1	CSVEGLAGFYNEQFF	TGCAGCGTTGAAGGCCTAGCGGGCTTCTACAATGAGCAGTTCTTC
few	TRBD2	TRBV4-1	TRBJ2-4	CASSQGPASGTKNIQYF	TGCGCCAGCAGCCAAGGGCCTGCTAGCGGGACTAAAAACATTCAGTACTTC
few	.	TRBV9	TRBJ2-1	CASSANSYNEQFF	TGTGCCAGCAGCGCTAACTCCTACAATGAGCAGTTCTTC
.	.	TRBV27	TRBJ2-4	CASSPTGGVGIQYF	TGTGCCAGTTCGCCCACAGGGGGGGTAGGCATTCAGTACTTC
few	TRBD2	TRBV7-3	TRBJ2-7	CASSLTGTSGIVYEQYF	TGTGCCAGCAGCTTAACGGGGACTAGCGGGATAGTCTACGAGCAGTACTTC
.	.	TRBV6-2/TRBV6-3	TRBJ2-1	CASSYSSNEQFF	TGTGCCAGCAGTTACTCGAGTAATGAGCAGTTCTTC
.	.	TRBV6-2/TRBV6-3	TRBJ1-5	CASSYSFAGRFNQPQHF	TGTGCCAGCAGTTACTCCTTCGCAGGCCGATTCAATCAGCCCCAGCATTTT
.	.	TRBV12-3/TRBV12-4	TRBJ2-7	CASSPPMNFTVRYF	TGTGCCAGCAGTCCCCCGATGAATTTTACGGTGCGGTACTTC
.	TRBD1	TRBV11-1	TRBJ2-6	CASSTLQPTGGTGRSSANVLTF	TGTGCCAGCAGCACGCTACAGCCTACCGGGGGGACAGGGAGGTCTAGCGCCAACGTCCTGACTTTC
.	TRBD1	TRBV29-1	TRBJ2-1	CSGLQGNNEQFF	TGCAGCGGGCTACAGGGGAATAATGAGCAGTTCTTC
.	.	TRBV12-3/TRBV12-4	TRBJ1-2	CASTTGTGSNGYTF	TGTGCCAGCACTACTGGGACGGGATCGAATGGCTACACCTTC
.	TRBD2	TRBV29-1	TRBJ2-1	CSVDQAGDPNEQFF	TGCAGCGTTGATCAAGCGGGGGACCCCAATGAGCAGTTCTTC
once	TRBD1	TRBV5-1	TRBJ2-7	CASNQDRVYEQYF	TGCGCCAGCAACCAGGACAGGGTTTACGAGCAGTACTTC
few	.	TRBV5-6	TRBJ2-5	CASSVGSAGETQYF	TGTGCCAGCAGCGTTGGGAGCGCAGGGGAGACCCAGTACTTC
.	TRBD2	TRBV7-6	TRBJ2-1	CTSSPTSGAYNEQFF	TGTACCAGCAGCCCCACTAGCGGGGCTTACAATGAGCAGTTCTTC
.	.	TRBV20-1	TRBJ2-1	CSASVASVGNEQFF	TGCAGTGCTAGTGTAGCGTCGGTGGGTAATGAGCAGTTCTTC
.	.	TRBV20-1	TRBJ1-1	CSAGDFRNTEAFF	TGCAGTGCTGGGGACTTTAGGAACACTGAAGCTTTCTTT
.	.	TRBV20-1	TRBJ2-7	CSAGLRDEQYF	TGCAGTGCGGGTCTGAGGGACGAGCAGTACTTC
few	.	TRBV20-1	TRBJ2-7	CSARGTRSYEQYF	TGCAGTGCTAGAGGGACACGCTCCTACGAGCAGTACTTC
.	.	TRBV29-1	TRBJ2-7	CSMGEVSRTSYEQYF	TGCAGCATGGGGGAGGTCAGCCGAACCTCCTACGAGCAGTACTTC
few	.	TRBV4-3	TRBJ1-2	CASSSWRIPYGYTF	TGCGCCAGCTCCTCCTGGCGGATCCCCTATGGCTACACCTTC
few	.	TRBV29-1	TRBJ2-1	CSAGDTYQFF	TGCAGCGCTGGGGACACCTATCAGTTCTTC
few	TRBD2	TRBV24-1	TRBJ2-3	CATSKERDASDTQYF	TGTGCCACCAGTAAGGAGCGGGACGCTTCAGATACGCAGTATTTT
few	TRBD1	TRBV7-2	TRBJ1-5	CASSLATGFVNQPQHF	TGTGCCAGCAGCTTAGCGACAGGGTTTGTCAATCAGCCCCAGCATTTT
few	.	TRBV7-3	TRBJ2-2	CASSYTGPNTGELFF	TGTGCCAGCAGCTATACTGGACCAAACACCGGGGAGCTGTTTTTT
.	.	TRBV7-9	TRBJ2-1	CASSLGGLTASNEQFF	TGTGCCAGCAGCTTAGGGGGGTTGACAGCTAGCAATGAGCAGTTCTTC
.	.	TRBV6-6	TRBJ2-5	CASSYTGDLETQYF	TGTGCCAGCAGTTACACGGGGGATTTGGAGACCCAGTACTTC
.	TRBD2	TRBV6-2/TRBV6-3	TRBJ2-1	CASSYSDRGGGLNEQFF	TGTGCCAGCAGTTACTCCGATCGGGGCGGGGGGTTAAATGAGCAGTTCTTC
few	TRBD2	TRBV7-6	TRBJ2-1	CASGTSSYNEQFF	TGTGCCAGTGGGACTAGCTCCTACAATGAGCAGTTCTTC
.	.	TRBV7-7	TRBJ2-1	CASSLAREDEQFF	TGTGCTAGCAGCTTAGCTAGGGAGGATGAGCAGTTCTTC
.	.	TRBV2	TRBJ1-3	CASSDDSGNTIYF	TGTGCCAGCAGTGATGATTCCGGAAACACCATATATTTT
few	.	TRBV14	TRBJ1-1	CASSQDRWTDWGTEAFF	TGTGCCAGCAGCCAAGATAGGTGGACCGACTGGGGCACTGAAGCTTTCTTT
.	TRBD1	TRBV28	TRBJ2-7	CASRSDRQGADSYEQYF	TGTGCCAGCAGAAGCGATAGACAGGGGGCAGACTCCTACGAGCAGTACTTC
.	TRBD1	TRBV4-3	TRBJ1-2	CASSRIGQGNYGYTF	TGCGCCAGCAGCCGGATAGGACAGGGGAACTATGGCTACACCTTC
.	.	TRBV20-1	TRBJ1-1	CSARDLAMNTEAFF	TGCAGTGCTAGAGATCTCGCCATGAACACTGAAGCTTTCTTT
.	.	TRBV20-1	TRBJ2-1	CSASERGEQFF	TGCAGTGCTAGTGAGAGGGGTGAGCAGTTCTTC
.	.	TRBV10-3	TRBJ2-7	CAIRTSTGQTQGPYEQYF	TGTGCCATCAGAACTTCTACGGGACAAACTCAAGGACCCTACGAGCAGTACTTC
few	.	TRBV7-3	TRBJ1-1	CASSLTLYTEAFF	TGCGCCAGCAGCTTAACGCTGTACACTGAAGCTTTCTTT
few	.	TRBV7-8	TRBJ2-6	CASSTESNSGANVLTF	TGTGCCAGCAGCACCGAATCGAACTCTGGGGCCAACGTCCTGACTTTC
few	TRBD2	TRBV28	TRBJ2-3	CGLAGGGSDTQYF	TGTGGGTTAGCGGGAGGAGGGTCAGATACGCAGTATTTT
few	.	TRBV12-3/TRBV12-4	TRBJ2-7	CASSRDTGARGEQYF	TGTGCCAGCAGCCGTGATACAGGGGCGCGGGGCGAGCAGTACTTC
many	TRBD2	TRBV9	TRBJ2-1	CASSVEIAGYNEQFF	TGTGCCAGCAGCGTAGAGATAGCGGGGTACAATGAGCAGTTCTTC
.	.	TRBV7-2	TRBJ2-5	CASSPQGARGPETQYF	TGTGCCAGCAGCCCCCAGGGAGCGCGGGGGCCAGAGACCCAGTACTTC
.	.	TRBV4-1	TRBJ2-1	CASSQVPFLLDYNEQLF	TGCGCCAGCAGCCAAGTCCCTTTTCTTCTAGATTACAATGAGCAGCTCTTC
few	.	TRBV13	TRBJ1-2	CASSSRDGGYTF	TGTGCCAGCAGCTCCCGGGACGGCGGCTACACCTTC
few	.	TRBV6-6	TRBJ1-5	CASTLESYSNQPQHF	TGTGCCAGCACTCTTGAGAGTTATAGCAATCAGCCCCAGCATTTT
few	.	TRBV9	TRBJ2-1	CASSVVGGSEQFF	TGTGCCAGCAGCGTAGTAGGGGGGAGTGAGCAGTTCTTC
.	.	TRBV27	TRBJ1-1	CASRRGGRGPLEAFF	TGTGCCAGCAGGAGGGGTGGGCGGGGGCCCCTCGAAGCTTTCTTT
few	.	TRBV7-9	TRBJ2-2	CASSLRQIGTGELFF	TGTGCCAGCAGCTTAAGACAGATTGGCACCGGGGAGCTGTTTTTT
few	.	TRBV29-1	TRBJ1-5	CSVSFSNQPQHF	TGCAGCGTTTCCTTTAGCAATCAGCCCCAGCATTTT
.	.	TRBV21-1	TRBJ2-5	CASSKGAGTAQETQYF	TGTGCCAGCAGCAAAGGGGCCGGGACAGCACAAGAGACCCAGTACTTC
few	.	TRBV12-3/TRBV12-4	TRBJ1-5	CASSLGSVGNQPQHF	TGTGCCAGCAGTTTAGGTTCAGTCGGCAATCAGCCCCAGCATTTT